This T cell receptor (beta chain) comes out of a study of PD-1 blockade in classical Hodgkin lymphoma. General study findings and limits: Lower baseline TCR diversity marked trial partial responders and progressors. Compared with baseline, CD4+ but not CD8+ TCR diversity had risen significantly by C4D1. The study reported lower baseline TCR diversity in newly diagnosed patients than in healthy donors.

The CDR3 has 17 residues. V was cut by 0 bases and J by 7 bases, with 22 bases left in between. In germline, CDR1 is SGHTS, CDR2 YDEGEE. On this clone itself: Its target is unknown.

Following autologous stem cell transplantation, relapse occurred in every patient, and exposure to brentuximab vedotin varied. Best response was recorded as complete response, partial response or progressive disease. Produced via immunoSEQ multiplex PCR; TCRdb's table is partial and in-frame only. The data show about 110,000 clones, approximately 90% seen once. This sequence was found in a human donor with classical Hodgkin lymphoma. V is TRBV5-8 and J is TRBJ1-2; D is undetermined. The sample was peripheral blood mononuclear cells (PBMCs), taken before the second cycle of nivolumab. CDR3 DNA: TGTGCCAGCAGCTTGGCCCTTTCAGGCAGTAGGGAAAGTGGCTACACCTTC. This codes for CASSLALSGSRESGYTF.